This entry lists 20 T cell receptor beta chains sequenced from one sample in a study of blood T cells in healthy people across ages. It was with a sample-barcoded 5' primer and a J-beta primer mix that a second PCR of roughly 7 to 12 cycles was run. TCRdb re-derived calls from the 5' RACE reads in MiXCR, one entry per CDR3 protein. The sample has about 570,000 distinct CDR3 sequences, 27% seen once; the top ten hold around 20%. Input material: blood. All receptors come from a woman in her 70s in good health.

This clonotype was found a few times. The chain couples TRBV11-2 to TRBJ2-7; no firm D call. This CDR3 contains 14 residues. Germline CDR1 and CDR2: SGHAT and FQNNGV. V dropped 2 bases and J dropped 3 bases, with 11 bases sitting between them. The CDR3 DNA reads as TGTGCCAGCAGCTTATTCGGCCTCAGCTACGAGCAGTACTTC. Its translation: CASSLFGLSYEQYF.

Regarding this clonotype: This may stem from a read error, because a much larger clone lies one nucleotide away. CDR3: CASSYDTSGVETQYF. The CDR3 coding sequence is TGTGCCAGCAGTTACGATACTAGCGGGGTAGAGACCCAGTACTTC. The rearrangement links TRBV6-5 to TRBJ2-5; 10 positions agree with TRBD2. The V and J ends lost 2 bases and 4 bases, in that order; junction bases with no gene match: 4. Germline assignment: CDR1 MNHEY and CDR2 SVGAGI. This CDR3 contains 15 residues.

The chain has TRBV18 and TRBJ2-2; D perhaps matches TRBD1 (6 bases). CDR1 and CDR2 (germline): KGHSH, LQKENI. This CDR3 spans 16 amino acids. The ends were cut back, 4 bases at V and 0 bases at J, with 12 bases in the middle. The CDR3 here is CASSRQEFANTGELFF. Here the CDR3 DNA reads TGTGCCAGCTCACGACAGGAATTCGCGAACACCGGGGAGCTGTTTTTT. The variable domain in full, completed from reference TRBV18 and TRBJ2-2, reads NAGVMQNPRHLVRRRGQEARLRCSPMKGHSHVYWYRQLPEEGLKFMVYLQKENIIDESGMPKERFSAEFPKEGPSILRIQQVVRGDSAAYFCASSRQEFANTGELFFGEGSRLTVL.

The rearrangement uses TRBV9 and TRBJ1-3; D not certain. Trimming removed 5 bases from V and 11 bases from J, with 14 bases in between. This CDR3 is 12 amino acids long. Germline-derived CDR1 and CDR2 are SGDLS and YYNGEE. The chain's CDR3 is CASREVAPSIYF. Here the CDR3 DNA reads TGTGCCAGCAGAGAAGTCGCGCCATCCATATATTTT.

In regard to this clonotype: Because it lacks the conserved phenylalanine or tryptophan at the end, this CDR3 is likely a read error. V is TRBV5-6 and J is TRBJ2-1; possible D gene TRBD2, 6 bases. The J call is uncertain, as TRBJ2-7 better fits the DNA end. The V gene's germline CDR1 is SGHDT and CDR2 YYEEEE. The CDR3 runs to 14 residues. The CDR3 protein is CASSLGSVGSRQYV. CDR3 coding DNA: TGTGCCAGCAGCTTGGGATCCGTCGGGAGTAGACAGTACGTC.

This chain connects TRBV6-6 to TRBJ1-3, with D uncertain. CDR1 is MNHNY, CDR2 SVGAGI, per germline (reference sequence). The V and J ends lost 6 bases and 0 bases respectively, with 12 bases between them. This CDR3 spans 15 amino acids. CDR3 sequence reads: CASRLQQSSGNTIYF. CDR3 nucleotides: TGTGCCAGCAGGCTTCAACAGAGCTCTGGAAACACCATATATTTT.

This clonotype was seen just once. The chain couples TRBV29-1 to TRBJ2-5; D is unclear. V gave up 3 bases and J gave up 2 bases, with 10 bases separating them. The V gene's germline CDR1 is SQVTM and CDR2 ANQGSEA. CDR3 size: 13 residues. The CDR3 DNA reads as TGCAGCGTTGACATCCTGGGGCAAGAGACCCAGTACTTC. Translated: CSVDILGQETQYF.

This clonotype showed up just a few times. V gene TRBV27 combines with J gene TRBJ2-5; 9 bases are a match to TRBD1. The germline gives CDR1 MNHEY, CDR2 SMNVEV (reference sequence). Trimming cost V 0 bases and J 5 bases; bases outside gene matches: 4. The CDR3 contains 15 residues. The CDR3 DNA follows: TGTGCCAGCAGTTTATCCACAGGGGGCTGGGAGACCCAGTACTTC. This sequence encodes CASSLSTGGWETQYF.

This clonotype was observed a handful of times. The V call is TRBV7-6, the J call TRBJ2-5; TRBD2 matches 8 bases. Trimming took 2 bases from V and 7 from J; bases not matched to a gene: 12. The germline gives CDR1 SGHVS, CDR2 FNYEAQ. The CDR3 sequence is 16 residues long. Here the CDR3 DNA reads TGTGCCAGCAGCTTAATGGCTAGCGGGTTGGAAGCGACCCAGTACTTC. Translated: CASSLMASGLEATQYF. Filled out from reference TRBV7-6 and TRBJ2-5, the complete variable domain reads GAGVSQSPRYKVTKRGQDVALRCDPISGHVSLYWYRQALGQGPEFLTYFNYEAQQDKSGLPNDRFSAERPEGSISTLTIQRTEQRDSAMYRCASSLMASGLEATQYFGPGTRLLVL.

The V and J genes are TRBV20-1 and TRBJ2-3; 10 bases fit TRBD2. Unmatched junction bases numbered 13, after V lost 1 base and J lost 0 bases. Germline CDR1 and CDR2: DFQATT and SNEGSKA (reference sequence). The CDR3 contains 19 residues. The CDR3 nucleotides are TGCAGTGCTAGAGCGGGTAGCGGGAGGAACCCCACTAGCACAGATACGCAGTATTTT. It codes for CSARAGSGRNPTSTDTQYF.

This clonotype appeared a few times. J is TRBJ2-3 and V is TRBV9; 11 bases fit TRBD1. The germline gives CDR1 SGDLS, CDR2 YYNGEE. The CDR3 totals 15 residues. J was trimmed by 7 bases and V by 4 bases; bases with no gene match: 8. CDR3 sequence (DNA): TGTGCCAGCAGCCCAAGGGGACAGGGGGTGTATACGCAGTATTTT. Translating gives CASSPRGQGVYTQYF.

The CDR3 DNA reads as TGTGCCAGCAGTTACCAGAGTCCGGACGGTTCACCCCTCCACTTT. Translation: CASSYQSPDGSPLHF. The genes are TRBV6-5 and TRBJ1-6; D unresolved. Trimming removed 2 bases at V and 9 bases at J, with 14 bases between. CDR1 and CDR2 from the germline V gene are MNHEY and SVGAGI. This CDR3 has 15 amino acids.

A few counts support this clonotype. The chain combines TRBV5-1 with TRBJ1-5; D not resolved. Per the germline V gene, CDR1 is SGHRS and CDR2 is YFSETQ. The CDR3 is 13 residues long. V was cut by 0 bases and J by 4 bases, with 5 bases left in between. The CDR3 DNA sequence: TGCGCCAGCAGCTTGGCTGGGAATCAGCCCCAGCATTTT. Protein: CASSLAGNQPQHF.

CDR3 sequence: CASSSLQGPYYEQYF. The CDR3 DNA follows: TGTGCCAGCTCATCACTACAGGGCCCCTACTACGAGCAGTACTTC. The chain carries TRBV18 and TRBJ2-7; TRBD1 might be the D (6 bases). The CDR3 has 15 residues. V was shortened by 5 bases and J by 3 bases, with 17 bases between the two germline ends. CDR1 is KGHSH and CDR2 is LQKENI in the germline V gene.

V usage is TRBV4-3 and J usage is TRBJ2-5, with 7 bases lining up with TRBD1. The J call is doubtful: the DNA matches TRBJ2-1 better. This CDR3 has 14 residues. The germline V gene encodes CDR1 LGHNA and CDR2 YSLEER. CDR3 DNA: TGCGCCAGCAGCCTACAGGGGAGTGGGAGTGAGCAGTTCTTC. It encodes CASSLQGSGSEQFF.

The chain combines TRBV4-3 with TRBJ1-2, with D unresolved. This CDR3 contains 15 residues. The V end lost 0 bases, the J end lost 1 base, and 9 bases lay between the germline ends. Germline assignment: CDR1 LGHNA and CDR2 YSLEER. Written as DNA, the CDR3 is TGCGCCAGCAGCCAAGAGGGATCGTTTAACTATGGCTACACCTTC. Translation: CASSQEGSFNYGYTF.

For the CDR3, the DNA is TGTGCCAGCGCCGACAGGGGGTTGAACACTGAAGCTTTCTTT. Amino acids: CASADRGLNTEAFF. V gene TRBV21-1 combines with J gene TRBJ1-1; the table's D call TRBD1 went unverified against the DNA. TRBV21-1 is shown as a pseudogene. CDR3 length equals 14 residues.

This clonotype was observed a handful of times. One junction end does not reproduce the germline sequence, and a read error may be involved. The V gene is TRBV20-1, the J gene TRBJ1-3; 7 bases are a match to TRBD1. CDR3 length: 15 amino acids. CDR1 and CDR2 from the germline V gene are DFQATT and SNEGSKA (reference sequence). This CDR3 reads CSARDRVNSWNTIYF. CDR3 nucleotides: TGCAGTGCTCGAGACAGGGTAAATTCGTGGAACACCATATATTTT.

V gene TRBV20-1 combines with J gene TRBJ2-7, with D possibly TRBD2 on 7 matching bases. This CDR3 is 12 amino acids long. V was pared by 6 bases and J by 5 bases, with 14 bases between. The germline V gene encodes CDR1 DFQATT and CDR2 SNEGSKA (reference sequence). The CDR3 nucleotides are TGCAGTGCGGGCCTAGGGGGGGACGAGCAGTACTTC. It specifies CSAGLGGDEQYF.

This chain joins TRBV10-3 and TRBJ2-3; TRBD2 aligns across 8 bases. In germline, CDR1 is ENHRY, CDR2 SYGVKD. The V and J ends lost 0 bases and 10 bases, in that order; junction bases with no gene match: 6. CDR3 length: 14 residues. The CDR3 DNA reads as TGTGCCATCAGTGAGTCGGATGTGCGGGGGGCGCAGTATTTT. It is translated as CAISESDVRGAQYF.